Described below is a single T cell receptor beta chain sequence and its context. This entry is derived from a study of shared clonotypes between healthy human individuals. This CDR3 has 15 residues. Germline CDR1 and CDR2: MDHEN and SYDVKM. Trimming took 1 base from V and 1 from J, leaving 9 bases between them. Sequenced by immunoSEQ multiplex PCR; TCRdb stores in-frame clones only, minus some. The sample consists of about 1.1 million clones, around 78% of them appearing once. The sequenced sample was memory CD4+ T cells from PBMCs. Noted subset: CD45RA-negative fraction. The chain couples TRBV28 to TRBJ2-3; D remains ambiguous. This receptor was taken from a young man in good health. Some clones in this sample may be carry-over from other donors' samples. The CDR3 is CASSLSRYGTDTQYF. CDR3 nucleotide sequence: TGTGCCAGCAGTTTATCCAGATACGGCACAGATACGCAGTATTTT. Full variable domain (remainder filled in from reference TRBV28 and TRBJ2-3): DVKVTQSSRYLVKRTGEKVFLECVQDMDHENMFWYRQDPGLGLRLIYFSYDVKMKEKGDIPEGYSVSREKKERFSLILESASTNQTSMYLCASSLSRYGTDTQYFGPGTRLTVL.